Below are 19 T cell receptor beta chains sequenced from a single sample in a study of shared clonotypes between healthy human individuals. Measured with immunoSEQ multiplex PCR; TCRdb has only the in-frame clones, and not every one. The table lists about 330,000 clones, around 86% of them singletons. The sample taken for sequencing was memory CD8+ T cells sorted from blood. Subset defined: CD45RO+ cells pooled with CCR7-negative TemRA cells. The receptors derive from a man aged 18 to 30 in good health.

The genes are TRBV4-1 and TRBJ1-2; D perhaps matches TRBD1 (5 bases). V lost 3 bases and J lost 7, with 18 bases in between. In germline, CDR1 is MGHRA, CDR2 YSYEKL. The CDR3 has 15 residues. Here the CDR3 reads CASSHLGPGEGGYTF. As DNA, the CDR3 is TGCGCCAGCAGCCACTTGGGTCCGGGGGAAGGTGGCTACACCTTC.

The chain has TRBV9 and TRBJ2-3, with 9 bases identical to TRBD2. V trimming: 2 bases; J trimming: 5 bases; junction bases outside the gene matches: 9. The CDR3 sequence is 16 residues long. Germline CDR1 and CDR2: SGDLS and YYNGEE. As DNA, the CDR3 is TGTGCCAGCAGCGTGAGTTTAGCGGGAGATGGAGATACGCAGTATTTT. This gives the protein CASSVSLAGDGDTQYF.

V and J are TRBV30 and TRBJ2-1; 12 bases are a match to TRBD2. CDR1 and CDR2 (germline): GTSNPN, SVGIG (reference sequence). This CDR3 region has 18 residues. V was pared by 2 bases and J by 0 bases, with 8 bases of the junction left unmatched. The CDR3 region is CAWSLGLAGISSYNEQFF. For the CDR3, the DNA is TGTGCCTGGAGTCTAGGACTAGCGGGGATAAGCTCCTACAATGAGCAGTTCTTC.

V and J are TRBV15 and TRBJ2-7; 9 positions match TRBD1. CDR1 is LNHNV and CDR2 is YYDKDF in the germline V gene (reference sequence). The V segment lost 0 bases and the J segment 6 bases; nucleotides outside the gene matches: 6. The CDR3 consists of 15 residues. The CDR3 sequence: CATSRDGGTGREQYF. The DNA of the CDR3 is TGTGCCACCAGCAGAGATGGGGGGACAGGGCGCGAGCAGTACTTC.

The chain recombines TRBV2 with TRBJ1-2; possibly TRBD1 for D (5 bases). In germline, CDR1 is SNHLY, CDR2 FYNNEI. V was trimmed by 5 bases and J by 5 bases, leaving 24 bases between them. The CDR3 length is 17 residues. In DNA form, the CDR3 reads TGTGCCAGCAGTTCGGACCTCTCCTTAACGGGGCTATATGGCTACACCTTC. It is translated as CASSSDLSLTGLYGYTF.

This sequence joins TRBV4-1 and TRBJ2-5; 8 bases line up with TRBD2. The DNA end is a closer match to TRBJ2-7, so the J assignment may be wrong. The CDR3 contains 14 residues. CDR1 is MGHRA and CDR2 is YSYEKL in the germline V gene. CDR3 protein: CASSYKREGGEQYF. The CDR3 DNA reads as TGCGCCAGCAGTTACAAACGGGAGGGAGGCGAGCAGTACTTC.

The J gene is TRBJ2-3, the V gene TRBV4-1, with 7 bases that match TRBD2. V was pared by 0 bases and J by 4 bases, with 13 bases of the junction left unmatched. The CDR3 covers 18 residues. The V gene's germline CDR1 is MGHRA and CDR2 YSYEKL. The CDR3 coding sequence is TGCGCCAGCAGCCAAGAATTGGCCGGACTAGGGAGCGCAGATACGCAGTATTTT. Its protein is CASSQELAGLGSADTQYF.

This sequence joins TRBV4-1 and TRBJ1-2, with D uncertain. V was trimmed by 4 bases and J by 0 bases, leaving 18 bases between them. Germline values: CDR1 MGHRA, CDR2 YSYEKL. This CDR3 contains 17 residues. The CDR3 nucleotides read TGCGCCAGCAGCCCCTCCTTGTACCCTCTTTCTAACTATGGCTACACCTTC. It encodes CASSPSLYPLSNYGYTF.

The chain recombines TRBV27 with TRBJ2-7; TRBD1 agrees at 10 bases. Germline CDR1 MNHEY, CDR2 SMNVEV (reference sequence). This CDR3 is 15 amino acids long. Trimming cost V 3 bases and J 2 bases; bases outside gene matches: 4. CDR3 residues: CASSFGQGGPYEQYF. As DNA, the CDR3 is TGTGCCAGCAGTTTTGGACAGGGGGGGCCCTACGAGCAGTACTTC.

The rearrangement links TRBV28 to TRBJ2-7; no definite D call. With 2 bases removed from V and 1 base from J, the gap between germline ends came to 6 bases. The CDR3 length is 13 residues. Looked up from germline, CDR1 is MDHEN and CDR2 is SYDVKM. CDR3 residues: CASSLGESYEQYF. As DNA, the CDR3 is TGTGCCAGCAGTTTAGGGGAATCCTACGAGCAGTACTTC. The variable domain in full, with the rest retrieved from reference TRBV28 and TRBJ2-7, is DVKVTQSSRYLVKRTGEKVFLECVQDMDHENMFWYRQDPGLGLRLIYFSYDVKMKEKGDIPEGYSVSREKKERFSLILESASTNQTSMYLCASSLGESYEQYFGPGTRLTVT.

On this clone itself: This sample also contains other DNA sequences that code for the same CDR3. The chain is built from TRBV11-2 and TRBJ2-1, with D uncertain. Germline assignment: CDR1 SGHAT and CDR2 FQNNGV. Trimming cost V 1 base and J 6 bases, with 10 bases left between them. This CDR3 spans 14 amino acids. In DNA, the CDR3 is TGTGCCAGCAGCTTAGTAGGCTTTAGCAATGAGCAGTTCTTC. Residues: CASSLVGFSNEQFF.

The J gene is TRBJ2-6, the V gene TRBV4-1; 9 positions agree with TRBD1. Per germline, CDR1 MGHRA and CDR2 YSYEKL. The CDR3 is 18 amino acids. The V gene end was trimmed by 4 bases and the J gene end by 4 bases; junction bases not matched to a gene: 11. The CDR3 loop is CASSLAGTGIGGANVLTF. In DNA, the CDR3 is TGCGCCAGCAGCCTTGCCGGGACAGGGATAGGAGGGGCCAACGTCCTGACTTTC.

The chain employs TRBV7-6 and TRBJ2-2, with D possibly being TRBD1 or TRBD2 (6 bases each). CDR1 and CDR2 from the germline V gene are SGHVS and FNYEAQ. CDR3 length equals 11 residues. The ends were cut back, 10 bases at V and 7 bases at J, with 10 bases in the middle. The CDR3 loop reads CATGGSGELFF. Here the CDR3 DNA reads TGTGCCACCGGGGGCAGCGGGGAGCTGTTTTTT.

As to this clone: Within the sample, other DNA sequences also encode this same CDR3. V usage is TRBV20-1 and J usage is TRBJ2-3; D is ambiguous. Trimming took off 2 bases at V and 3 bases at J, with 3 bases between the two ends. From germline, CDR1 is DFQATT and CDR2 SNEGSKA (reference sequence). This CDR3 is 11 amino acids long. The chain's CDR3 is CSARPTDTQYF. The DNA for the CDR3 is TGCAGTGCTAGACCTACAGATACGCAGTATTTT.

This chain connects TRBV6-5 to TRBJ1-2; the D gene is possibly TRBD1 (6 bases). The CDR3 spans 14 residues. Trimming removed 2 bases at V and 5 bases at J, with 12 bases between. Germline values: CDR1 MNHEY, CDR2 SVGAGI. The CDR3: CASSYLGGGYGYTF. CDR3 DNA sequence: TGTGCCAGCAGTTACCTGGGAGGGGGGTATGGCTACACCTTC.

This clone was counted a single time. A read error may account for a junction end that differs from germline. The CDR3 coding sequence is TGCGCCAGCGGAACGACGGGGATCTTT. Translating it yields CASGTTGIF. The chain has TRBV10-2 and TRBJ1-1; no clear D. CDR1 and CDR2 (germline): WSHSY, SAAADI. The CDR3 is 9 amino acids.

The chain is built from TRBV5-1 and TRBJ1-1; D unresolved. Germline V gives CDR1 SGHRS, CDR2 YFSETQ. Trimming left V 0 bases short and J 8 bases short, with 5 bases between. The CDR3 runs 11 residues. The CDR3 nucleotides are TGCGCCAGCAGCTTGGAGACGGAAGCTTTCTTT. Its protein is CASSLETEAFF.

This chain connects TRBV28 to TRBJ2-7, with D perhaps TRBD2 (5 bases). Germline V gene sequence: CDR1 MDHEN, CDR2 SYDVKM. CDR3 length: 12 residues. With 10 bases removed from V and 1 base from J, the gap between germline ends came to 11 bases. The CDR3 is CATSDSSYEQYF. The CDR3 nucleotides are TGTGCCACCTCGGACTCTTCCTACGAGCAGTACTTC.

The chain employs TRBV19 and TRBJ1-6; D unclear. The CDR3 runs to 13 residues. V lost 1 base and J 7 bases, leaving 5 bases between the germline ends. Germline V CDR1 and CDR2: LNHDA, SQIVND (reference sequence). In DNA form, the CDR3 reads TGTGCCAGTAGTATAGGCCCCAATTCACCCCTCCACTTT. The encoded protein is CASSIGPNSPLHF.